This T cell receptor (beta chain) appears in the sequencing data of a study of T cells in localized non-small cell lung cancer. This clone was recorded a few times. Antigen unknown. Overall study results and limits: Longer overall survival accompanied higher blood T cell density. Sequencing involved a lone tumor region, leaving heterogeneity possible. Adjacent lung held a median roughly 60 of the top 100 tumor clones. Uninvolved adjacent lung, not tumor, had the highest T cell clonality.

Profiling relied on immunoSEQ multiplex PCR, and the TCRdb table lists in-frame clones only, not all of them. The sample yields about 25,000 clones, 92% seen once. Germline CDR1 LNHDA, CDR2 SQIVND (reference sequence). V shed 3 bases, J shed 4 bases, and the junction held 1 base outside the gene matches. CDR3 length: 14 residues. The clonotype comes from a man aged 40 to 69 with stage III squamous cell lung carcinoma. This chain connects TRBV19 to TRBJ1-5; 9 nucleotides agree with TRBD1. The material was peripheral blood, obtained before any cancer treatment. CDR3: CASSMTGGNQPQHF. CDR3 DNA: TGTGCCAGTAGTATGACAGGGGGGAATCAGCCCCAGCATTTT.